Shown below are 29 T cell receptor beta chains from a single sample sequenced in a study of blood T cell repertoires in COVID-19. The method was immunoSEQ multiplex PCR; TCRdb's version includes in-frame clones alone and lacks a portion of them. The data contain about 140,000 clones, around 90% of them singletons. Input material: peripheral blood. The receptor set was obtained from a woman aged 55-70 years with acute or convalescent COVID-19.

The chain recombines TRBV5-5 with TRBJ2-5; 9 nucleotides match TRBD2. J was trimmed by 5 bases and V by 4 bases; bases with no gene match: 12. Germline V gene data show CDR1 as SGHKS and CDR2 as YYEKEE (reference sequence). There are 16 residues in the CDR3. CDR3 bases: TGTGCCAGCAGCCCCTTTAGCGGGGGCGCCAGGGAGACCCAGTACTTC. It translates to CASSPFSGGARETQYF.

The gene calls are TRBV29-1 and TRBJ2-1; 8 bases agree with TRBD2. Germline assignment: CDR1 SQVTM and CDR2 ANQGSEA. V lost 7 bases to trimming and J lost 2 bases; unmatched junction nucleotides: 7. The CDR3 runs to 14 residues. Written as DNA, the CDR3 is TGCAGCGCTCAAGCGGGGGAAACCTACAATGAGCAGTTCTTC. Translating it yields CSAQAGETYNEQFF.

CDR3 sequence reads: CASRSTGYEQYF. In DNA form, the CDR3 reads TGTGCCAGCAGGTCGACAGGGTACGAGCAGTACTTC. The chain employs TRBV28 and TRBJ2-7; 7 nucleotides align to TRBD1. Germline values: CDR1 MDHEN, CDR2 SYDVKM. CDR3 length equals 12 residues. With V trimmed by 6 bases and J by 4 bases, 3 bases remained unmatched.

CDR3 sequence: CASSLGVGESTEAFF. In DNA, the CDR3 is TGTGCCAGCAGCTTAGGAGTCGGGGAGAGCACTGAAGCTTTCTTT. This sequence joins TRBV7-2 and TRBJ1-1; D gene unclear. This CDR3 has 15 residues. Trimming took off 1 base at V and 4 bases at J, with 13 bases between the two ends. Germline V gene lookup returns CDR1 SGHTA and CDR2 FQGNSA.

The chain links TRBV5-1 to TRBJ2-5; 7 bases match TRBD1. Germline lookup yields CDR1 SGHRS and CDR2 YFSETQ. The CDR3 extends over 15 amino acids. Trimming at V came to 0 bases and at J to 2 bases, leaving 4 bases not matched to a gene. The CDR3 here is CASSLAGQVQETQYF. CDR3 sequence (DNA): TGCGCCAGCAGCTTGGCCGGACAGGTGCAAGAGACCCAGTACTTC.

V and J are TRBV21-1 and TRBJ1-6. TRBV21-1 is recorded as a pseudogene. The CDR3 is made up of 14 amino acids. For the CDR3, the DNA is TGTGCCAGCAGCAAGAACGGTTCGAATTCACCCCTCCACTTT. Residues: CASSKNGSNSPLHF.

The chain uses TRBV30 and TRBJ2-3; TRBD2 is a possible D gene (5 bases). Germline V gene data show CDR1 as GTSNPN and CDR2 as SVGIG (reference sequence). V lost 8 bases, J lost 2 bases, and 8 bases lay in between. The CDR3 runs to 11 residues. The CDR3 protein is CARDYTDTQYF. CDR3 DNA sequence: TGTGCCCGGGATTACACAGATACGCAGTATTTT.

The chain has TRBV5-1 and TRBJ2-1, with D possibly TRBD1 on 6 matching bases. Trimming shortened V by 4 bases and J by 12 bases, and 17 bases separated the two germline ends. The CDR3 totals 13 residues. The germline CDR1 and CDR2 sequences are SGHRS and YFSETQ. CDR3 amino acids: CASSGQITMGQFF. The CDR3 DNA reads as TGCGCCAGCAGCGGACAGATAACAATGGGGCAGTTCTTC. Full variable domain (rest looked up from reference TRBV5-1 and TRBJ2-1): KAGVTQTPRYLIKTRGQQVTLSCSPISGHRSVSWYQQTPGQGLQFLFEYFSETQRNKGNFPGRFSGRQFSNSRSEMNVSTLELGDSALYLCASSGQITMGQFFGPGTRLTVL.

The rearrangement links TRBV3-1 (or the pseudogene TRBV3-2) to TRBJ2-5, with D perhaps matching TRBD2 (5 bases). Germline loops: CDR1 LGHDT, CDR2 YNNKEL (reference sequence). This CDR3 is 14 amino acids long. The V end lost 1 base, the J end lost 6 bases, and 12 bases lay between the germline ends. This chain's CDR3 is CASSQGASGQTQYF. CDR3 nucleotide sequence: TGTGCCAGCAGCCAAGGGGCAAGCGGTCAGACCCAGTACTTC.

This sequence joins TRBV2 and TRBJ2-2; 7 bases are shared with TRBD1. Germline values: CDR1 SNHLY, CDR2 FYNNEI. The trim removed 4 bases at V and 0 bases at J, leaving 8 bases unmatched. The CDR3 consists of 17 residues. The CDR3 loop reads CASSVSLDRTNTGELFF. The CDR3 nucleotides read TGTGCCAGCAGTGTTTCGTTGGACAGGACGAACACCGGGGAGCTGTTTTTT.

The chain is built from TRBV6-6 and TRBJ2-7; 9 nucleotides line up with TRBD1. The CDR3 extends over 15 amino acids. V lost 6 bases to trimming and J lost 6 bases; unmatched junction nucleotides: 12. Looked up from germline, CDR1 is MNHNY and CDR2 is SVGAGI (reference sequence). For the CDR3, the DNA is TGTGCCAGCAGCTCCCCGGGACAGGGCGCGCGCGAGCAGTACTTC. It yields the protein CASSSPGQGAREQYF.

The chain couples TRBV7-3 to TRBJ1-1; D is unresolved. The V gene's germline CDR1 is SGHTA and CDR2 FQGTGA. The CDR3 loop spans 13 amino acids. Deletions cut 4 bases from V and 4 bases from J, with 10 bases between. The CDR3 DNA reads as TGTGCCAGCAGCTCCGGACGGGGCACTGAAGCTTTCTTT. This codes for CASSSGRGTEAFF.

V usage is TRBV30 and J usage is TRBJ1-1; D remains ambiguous. Trimming shortened V by 2 bases and J by 5 bases, and 9 bases separated the two germline ends. Germline values: CDR1 GTSNPN, CDR2 SVGIG (reference sequence). There are 12 residues in the CDR3. The CDR3 bases are TGTGCCTGGAGTCCGGGGAATACTGAAGCTTTCTTT. As protein: CAWSPGNTEAFF.

The J gene is TRBJ2-2, the V gene TRBV2; TRBD1 agrees at 7 bases. Losses at the gene ends were 6 bases for V and 4 bases for J; bases not matched to a gene: 2. Germline V gene lookup returns CDR1 SNHLY and CDR2 FYNNEI. The CDR3 is 13 residues long. The chain's CDR3 is CASRGGVTGELFF. In DNA, the CDR3 is TGTGCCAGCAGAGGGGGCGTCACCGGGGAGCTGTTTTTT. The full variable domain, with the rest looked up from reference TRBV2 and TRBJ2-2, is EPEVTQTPSHQVTQMGQEVILRCVPISNHLYFYWYRQILGQKVEFLVSFYNNEISEKSEIFDDQFSVERPDGSNFTLKIRSTKLEDSAMYFCASRGGVTGELFFGEGSRLTVL.

The gene calls are TRBV14 and TRBJ2-7, with 12 bases fitting TRBD2. This CDR3 has 15 residues. Per the germline V gene, CDR1 is SGHDN and CDR2 is FVKESK. The V segment lost 6 bases and the J segment 4 bases; nucleotides outside the gene matches: 7. The CDR3 DNA is TGTGCCAGCAGTTTGACTAGCGGGGGAGTTTACGAGCAGTACTTC. Translation: CASSLTSGGVYEQYF.

The gene calls are TRBV6-5 and TRBJ1-2; no clear D gene. This CDR3 spans 10 amino acids. The germline V gene has CDR1 MNHEY and CDR2 SVGAGI. V gave up 8 bases and J gave up 3 bases, with 4 bases separating them. In nucleotides, the CDR3 is TGTGCCAGCGGGCACTATGGCTACACCTTC. Its protein product is CASGHYGYTF.

This rearrangement joins TRBV5-6 to TRBJ1-5; D call uncertain. V gave up 4 bases and J gave up 1 base, with 6 bases separating them. The CDR3 has 13 amino acids. The germline V gene encodes CDR1 SGHDT and CDR2 YYEEEE. The CDR3 nucleotides are TGTGCCAGCAGCCGCAGGAGCAATCAGCCCCAGCATTTT. Translating gives CASSRRSNQPQHF.

This chain uses TRBV5-1 with TRBJ1-1, with 9 nucleotides matching TRBD1. Germline assignment: CDR1 SGHRS and CDR2 YFSETQ. The junction had 8 bases not matched to a gene; V was cut back by 5 bases and J by 3 bases. This CDR3 region has 15 residues. The CDR3 sequence is CASSFHRGLDTEAFF. CDR3 nucleotide sequence: TGCGCCAGCAGTTTCCACAGGGGGCTGGACACTGAAGCTTTCTTT. The full variable domain, rest sourced from reference TRBV5-1 and TRBJ1-1, is KAGVTQTPRYLIKTRGQQVTLSCSPISGHRSVSWYQQTPGQGLQFLFEYFSETQRNKGNFPGRFSGRQFSNSRSEMNVSTLELGDSALYLCASSFHRGLDTEAFFGQGTRLTVV.

This clone was seen a single time. The CDR3 loop is CASSPYNPPEGEQYF. For the CDR3, the DNA is TGTGCCAGCTCACCATATAATCCTCCGGAGGGCGAGCAGTACTTC. V gene TRBV18 combines with J gene TRBJ2-7, with D perhaps matching TRBD2 (6 bases). With 2 bases removed from V and 6 bases from J, the gap between germline ends came to 17 bases. CDR1 is KGHSH, CDR2 LQKENI, per germline. CDR3 length: 15 amino acids.

This chain uses TRBV18 with TRBJ2-3, with TRBD2 identical over 8 bases. J gave up 2 bases and V 3 bases, and 7 bases lay outside the gene matches. The CDR3 contains 16 residues. CDR1 and CDR2 (germline): KGHSH, LQKENI. This CDR3 is CASSPGAGVTTDTQYF. DNA for the CDR3: TGTGCCAGCTCACCTGGAGCGGGGGTCACCACAGATACGCAGTATTTT.

The chain uses TRBV6-5 and TRBJ1-3; D unresolved. The CDR3 runs 15 residues. Germline V gene lookup returns CDR1 MNHEY and CDR2 SVGAGI. Trimming cost V 2 bases and J 5 bases, with 13 bases left between them. CDR3 nucleotide sequence: TGTGCCAGCAGTTACCAGGCAAAAAGGAGAAACACCATATATTTT. Translating gives CASSYQAKRRNTIYF.

The chain is built from TRBV6-2 or TRBV6-3 and TRBJ1-1; D uncertain. The CDR3 loop spans 15 amino acids. Trimming cost V 2 bases and J 5 bases, with 15 bases left between them. CDR1 MNHEY and CDR2 SVGEGT come from the germline V gene. CDR3 in DNA: TGTGCCAGCAGTTACGGAGCAGCCCTTGGTACTGAAGCTTTCTTT. This gives the protein CASSYGAALGTEAFF.

The genes are TRBV5-6 and TRBJ2-3; D not resolved. V lost 0 bases and J lost 0, with 8 bases in between. In germline, CDR1 is SGHDT, CDR2 YYEEEE. The CDR3 covers 15 residues. The CDR3 reads CASSLAFRSTDTQYF. For the CDR3, the DNA is TGTGCCAGCAGCTTGGCCTTCCGGAGCACAGATACGCAGTATTTT.

This sequence joins TRBV28 and TRBJ1-5; a weak D match, TRBD1 (5 bases). CDR3 size: 15 residues. CDR1 and CDR2 from the germline V gene are MDHEN and SYDVKM. Trimming took 6 bases from V and 0 from J, leaving 12 bases between them. Here the CDR3 reads CASRYRSYSNQPQHF. DNA of the CDR3: TGTGCCAGCAGGTACAGGTCCTATAGCAATCAGCCCCAGCATTTT. The full variable domain, rest sourced from reference TRBV28 and TRBJ1-5, is DVKVTQSSRYLVKRTGEKVFLECVQDMDHENMFWYRQDPGLGLRLIYFSYDVKMKEKGDIPEGYSVSREKKERFSLILESASTNQTSMYLCASRYRSYSNQPQHFGDGTRLSIL.

The chain has TRBV28 and TRBJ2-7; D is possibly TRBD1 (5 bases). The CDR3 has 14 residues. Germline CDR1 reads MDHEN; CDR2 reads SYDVKM. Trimming shortened V by 7 bases and J by 3 bases, and 16 bases separated the two germline ends. Here the CDR3 reads CASNLGHVFYEQYF. DNA for the CDR3: TGTGCCAGCAACTTGGGGCATGTCTTCTACGAGCAGTACTTC. Looking up the rest from reference TRBV28 and TRBJ2-7 gives the full variable domain: DVKVTQSSRYLVKRTGEKVFLECVQDMDHENMFWYRQDPGLGLRLIYFSYDVKMKEKGDIPEGYSVSREKKERFSLILESASTNQTSMYLCASNLGHVFYEQYFGPGTRLTVT.

This sequence joins TRBV28 and TRBJ1-3; 7 bases align to TRBD1. From germline, CDR1 is MDHEN and CDR2 SYDVKM. The CDR3 runs 14 residues. V gave up 7 bases and J gave up 8 bases; unmatched junction bases: 11. CDR3 loop: CASTLGQDGHTIYF. The CDR3 DNA reads TGTGCCAGCACCCTAGGACAGGACGGGCACACCATATATTTT.

CDR3 coding DNA: TGTGCCAGCAGCTTTGGGGAGGGACTTCGAAGGGGTGGTACGCAGTATTTT. It codes for CASSFGEGLRRGGTQYF. The chain combines TRBV7-8 with TRBJ2-3, with TRBD2 identical over 7 bases. CDR3 size: 17 residues. The junction had 17 bases not matched to a gene; V was cut back by 3 bases and J by 8 bases. Germline V lookup: CDR1 SGHVS, CDR2 FQNEAQ. The full variable domain, rest sourced from reference TRBV7-8 and TRBJ2-3, is GAGVSQSPRYKVAKRGQDVALRCDPISGHVSLFWYQQALGQGPEFLTYFQNEAQLDKSGLPSDRFFAERPEGSVSTLKIQRTQQEDSAVYLCASSFGEGLRRGGTQYFGPGTRLTVL.

The chain links TRBV9 to TRBJ2-5; 7 nucleotides align to TRBD2. Germline loops: CDR1 SGDLS, CDR2 YYNGEE. Trimming at V came to 4 bases and at J to 5 bases, leaving 11 bases not matched to a gene. The CDR3 spans 15 residues. The DNA for the CDR3 is TGTGCCAGCAGCTCTGTAGGTGGGGGGGTCGAGACCCAGTACTTC. Encoded protein: CASSSVGGGVETQYF. Drawing the rest from reference TRBV9 and TRBJ2-5, the complete variable domain is DSGVTQTPKHLITATGQRVTLRCSPRSGDLSVYWYQQSLDQGLQFLIQYYNGEERAKGNILERFSAQQFPDLHSELNLSSLELGDSALYFCASSSVGGGVETQYFGPGTRLLVL.

V gene TRBV6-6 combines with J gene TRBJ1-5, with a possible D match to TRBD1 (6 bases). The CDR3 runs to 15 residues. The V and J ends lost 5 bases and 0 bases respectively, with 11 bases between them. Per the germline V gene, CDR1 is MNHNY and CDR2 is SVGAGI (reference sequence). CDR3 sequence (DNA): TGTGCCAGCAGTGTACAGGGCTATAGCAATCAGCCCCAGCATTTT. Protein product: CASSVQGYSNQPQHF.